Here is one TCR beta chain with its context. The CDR3 spans 15 residues. Looked up from germline, CDR1 is MNHEY and CDR2 is SVGEGT. The V and J ends lost 5 bases and 6 bases, in that order; junction bases with no gene match: 6. Data came from immunoSEQ multiplex PCR; TCRdb stores just in-frame clones and leaves some out. The sample lists 250,000 to 300,000 clones; 87% were seen once. The data are from a study of blood T cell repertoires in COVID-19. The chain recombines TRBV6-2 or TRBV6-3 with TRBJ2-1; 11 nucleotides align to TRBD2. The sequencing sample was made of peripheral blood. The receptor was isolated from a woman aged 45-60 years who had recovered from COVID-19. CDR3 DNA: TGTGCCAGCAGTCGAGGACTAGCGGGTGTCAATGAGCAGTTCTTC. Encoded protein: CASSRGLAGVNEQFF.